Below are 29 T cell receptor beta chains sequenced from a single sample in a study of T cell repertoires in cytomegalovirus infection. MiXCR, applied by TCRdb to the reads, yields one record per CDR3 protein. The table shows about 300,000 distinct CDR3 sequences, with approximately 8.9% occurring only once. Sequenced material: PBMCs. Source of these receptors: a human donor in good health (CMV status not recorded). Some clones in this sample may be carry-over from other donors' samples.

This chain uses TRBV12-3 or TRBV12-4 with TRBJ1-2; D is unresolved. This CDR3 is 11 amino acids long. Trimming stripped 1 base from V and 9 bases from J, with 6 bases between. The DNA for the CDR3 is TGTGCCAGCAGTTTAGGAGTTAGCTACACCTTC. This sequence encodes CASSLGVSYTF.

This clonotype occurred many times. The genes are TRBV7-2 and TRBJ1-4; D not resolved. The CDR3 has 14 amino acids. Trimming took off 1 base at V and 8 bases at J, with 11 bases between the two ends. Germline V gene data show CDR1 as SGHTA and CDR2 as FQGNSA. The CDR3 coding sequence is TGTGCCAGCAGCTTAGTTTTGAAAGGCGAAAAACTGTTTTTT. It translates to CASSLVLKGEKLFF.

This clonotype was counted many times. The rearrangement uses TRBV5-1 and TRBJ2-1; D possibly corresponds to TRBD2 (6 bases). The CDR3 covers 16 residues. Germline V CDR1 and CDR2: SGHRS, YFSETQ. Trimming pared 2 bases from V and 0 bases from J, leaving 12 bases between. CDR3 region: CASSLTSLSSYNEQFF. The CDR3 nucleotides are TGCGCCAGCAGCTTAACTAGCCTGAGCTCCTACAATGAGCAGTTCTTC.

The chain has TRBV20-1 and TRBJ2-3; a weak D match, TRBD2 (6 bases). Trimming pared 1 base from V and 6 bases from J, leaving 11 bases between. The CDR3 loop spans 13 amino acids. In germline, CDR1 is DFQATT, CDR2 SNEGSKA (reference sequence). CDR3 coding DNA: TGCAGTGCTAGAGGGTCGGGGAGGGATACGCAGTATTTT. This gives the protein CSARGSGRDTQYF.

V and J are TRBV29-1 and TRBJ1-1, with no clear D. V lost 3 bases and J 4 bases, leaving 6 bases between the germline ends. CDR3 size: 11 residues. Per germline, CDR1 SQVTM and CDR2 ANQGSEA. The CDR3 region is CSVDGGTEAFF. The CDR3 DNA reads TGCAGCGTTGATGGCGGCACTGAAGCTTTCTTT.

The genes are TRBV5-6 and TRBJ2-1, with 9 bases identical to TRBD1. V was clipped by 0 bases and J by 4 bases; unmatched bases: 5. The CDR3 is 16 residues long. CDR1 is SGHDT and CDR2 is YYEEEE in the germline V gene. The CDR3 sequence is CASSLGWTGEYNEQFF. The CDR3 DNA is TGTGCCAGCAGCTTGGGCTGGACAGGGGAGTACAATGAGCAGTTCTTC.

This clonotype showed up many times. The chain is built from TRBV2 and TRBJ2-2; D not certain. Deletions cut 10 bases from V and 5 bases from J, with 17 bases between. Germline assignment: CDR1 SNHLY and CDR2 FYNNEI. The CDR3 length is 14 residues. This CDR3 reads CATQVGSRTGELFF. CDR3 DNA sequence: TGTGCCACCCAGGTGGGATCTAGAACCGGGGAGCTGTTTTTT. The full variable domain, rest sourced from reference TRBV2 and TRBJ2-2, is EPEVTQTPSHQVTQMGQEVILRCVPISNHLYFYWYRQILGQKVEFLVSFYNNEISEKSEIFDDQFSVERPDGSNFTLKIRSTKLEDSAMYFCATQVGSRTGELFFGEGSRLTVL.

This clonotype was seen many times. The J gene is TRBJ2-6, the V gene TRBV28, with D possibly being TRBD1 (6 bases). Trimming took off 6 bases at V and 0 bases at J, with 18 bases between the two ends. The germline V gene has CDR1 MDHEN and CDR2 SYDVKM. There are 18 residues in the CDR3. This CDR3 reads CASSPIGGTSSGANVLTF. DNA of the CDR3: TGTGCCAGCAGCCCCATAGGGGGAACGAGCTCTGGGGCCAACGTCCTGACTTTC.

This clonotype was seen repeatedly, ten times or more. The chain recombines TRBV10-3 with TRBJ2-5; TRBD1 matches at 7 bases. The CDR3 runs 14 residues. The germline V gene has CDR1 ENHRY and CDR2 SYGVKD. The trim removed 6 bases at V and 1 base at J, leaving 5 bases unmatched. In nucleotides, the CDR3 is TGTGCCATCAGCGTCGACAGGGCCCAAGAGACCCAGTACTTC. This sequence encodes CAISVDRAQETQYF.

This clonotype was seen at least ten times. The V gene is TRBV7-8, the J gene TRBJ1-2; possible D gene TRBD1, 5 bases. The CDR3 covers 13 residues. V lost 5 bases and J 4 bases, leaving 11 bases between the germline ends. Germline CDR1 is SGHVS and CDR2 is FQNEAQ. The CDR3 loop reads CASSRDSVYGYTF. DNA of the CDR3: TGTGCCAGCAGCCGAGACAGTGTCTATGGCTACACCTTC. The variable domain in full, with the rest retrieved from reference TRBV7-8 and TRBJ1-2, is GAGVSQSPRYKVAKRGQDVALRCDPISGHVSLFWYQQALGQGPEFLTYFQNEAQLDKSGLPSDRFFAERPEGSVSTLKIQRTQQEDSAVYLCASSRDSVYGYTFGSGTRLTVV.

This clonotype was counted many times. This chain connects TRBV7-2 to TRBJ2-5, with D possibly TRBD2 on 6 matching bases. The germline V and J ends were trimmed by 6 bases and 5 bases, with 13 bases remaining between them. Germline CDR1 reads SGHTA; CDR2 reads FQGNSA. The CDR3 covers 13 residues. The CDR3 DNA is TGTGCCAGCAGACAATCGGGGGTGGAGACCCAGTACTTC. It yields the protein CASRQSGVETQYF.

At least ten counts were recorded for this clonotype. This sequence joins TRBV14 and TRBJ2-3; D not certain. The CDR3 runs 13 residues. The germline V gene encodes CDR1 SGHDN and CDR2 FVKESK. Deletions cut 0 bases from V and 4 bases from J, with 5 bases between. This CDR3 is CASSQDVADTQYF. The CDR3 region has the DNA TGTGCCAGCAGCCAAGATGTCGCAGATACGCAGTATTTT.

This clonotype was detected many times. The chain is built from TRBV2 and TRBJ1-2; 7 bases map to TRBD1. This CDR3 has 14 residues. J lost 4 bases, V lost 6 bases, and 8 bases had no gene match. Per the germline V gene, CDR1 is SNHLY and CDR2 is FYNNEI. The CDR3, as DNA: TGTGCCAGCAGCCTCGACAGGGAAATCTATGGCTACACCTTC. It encodes CASSLDREIYGYTF.

In its sample, this clonotype was seen many times. V and J are TRBV7-9 and TRBJ2-7; 7 positions match TRBD1. Germline assignment: CDR1 SEHNR and CDR2 FQNEAQ (reference sequence). The CDR3 totals 14 residues. J lost 3 bases, V lost 5 bases, and 7 bases had no gene match. CDR3 region: CASSPWDSGYEQYF. CDR3 nucleotides: TGTGCCAGCAGCCCCTGGGACAGCGGCTACGAGCAGTACTTC.

A few counts support this clonotype. The chain is built from TRBV20-1 and TRBJ1-6, with a possible D match to TRBD1 (6 bases). V dropped 5 bases and J dropped 6 bases, with 11 bases sitting between them. CDR3 length: 13 amino acids. CDR1 and CDR2 (germline): DFQATT, SNEGSKA (reference sequence). The CDR3 bases are TGCAGTGCTCCGGGACAAATTAATTCACCCCTCCACTTT. Translated: CSAPGQINSPLHF.

As concerns this clonotype: A much larger clonotype is one base distant, so this may be a read error. This chain uses TRBV2 with TRBJ1-3; possible D gene TRBD1, 6 bases. This CDR3 is 15 amino acids long. CDR1 is SNHLY, CDR2 FYNNEI, per germline. Here the CDR3 DNA reads TGTGCCAGCAGTGAAGTTCAGGGGACTGGAAACACCATGTATTTT. This sequence encodes CASSEVQGTGNTMYF.

This clonotype was picked up many times. This rearrangement joins TRBV5-1 to TRBJ2-6, with D unclear. Trimming took off 5 bases at V and 4 bases at J, with 4 bases between the two ends. Germline V CDR1 and CDR2: SGHRS, YFSETQ. The CDR3 length is 12 residues. The CDR3 region is CASRSGANVLTF. Here the CDR3 DNA reads TGCGCCAGCAGGTCGGGGGCCAACGTCCTGACTTTC.

This clonotype has a count of ten or more. CDR3 coding DNA: TGTGCCAGCAGCTCCGACAGGGACGCTGAAGCTTTCTTT. The encoded protein is CASSSDRDAEAFF. The chain is built from TRBV7-9 and TRBJ1-1, with TRBD1 identical over 7 bases. Germline CDR1 SEHNR, CDR2 FQNEAQ (reference sequence). The CDR3 contains 13 residues. Germline trimming cut 4 bases from V and 6 bases from J; bases unmatched to any gene: 5.

This clonotype was detected ten times or more. The V and J genes are TRBV7-2 and TRBJ2-2; 7 bases line up with TRBD1. Germline-derived CDR1 and CDR2 are SGHTA and FQGNSA. Trimming at V came to 5 bases and at J to 0 bases, leaving 3 bases not matched to a gene. This CDR3 has 15 residues. In nucleotides, the CDR3 is TGTGCCAGCAGCGTACAGGGGCCGAACACCGGGGAGCTGTTTTTT. Translating gives CASSVQGPNTGELFF.

This clonotype is a singleton in its sample. The J gene is TRBJ1-5, the V gene TRBV27; possible D gene TRBD1, 5 bases. V was shortened by 6 bases and J by 6 bases, with 15 bases between the two germline ends. Germline V CDR1 and CDR2: MNHEY, SMNVEV (reference sequence). There are 14 residues in the CDR3. The CDR3 reads CASSTRGFVQPQHF. CDR3 coding DNA: TGTGCCAGCAGCACCCGGGGGTTTGTTCAGCCCCAGCATTTT.

The rearrangement joins TRBV14 to TRBJ1-1; possibly TRBD1 for D (6 bases). V was pared by 1 base and J by 6 bases, with 12 bases between. The V gene's germline CDR1 is SGHDN and CDR2 FVKESK. The CDR3 spans 14 residues. The CDR3 DNA follows: TGTGCCAGCAGCCAAGCCGGGGGGGGGCCTGAAGCTTTCTTT. It translates to CASSQAGGGPEAFF.

This clonotype occurred many times. The V call is TRBV7-2, the J call TRBJ1-3, with D perhaps TRBD1 (6 bases). The CDR3 spans 14 residues. Germline V gives CDR1 SGHTA, CDR2 FQGNSA. Trimming left V 5 bases short and J 4 bases short, with 12 bases between. The CDR3 region is CASSLRGRGNTIYF. The CDR3 DNA sequence: TGTGCCAGCAGCCTAAGGGGGAGAGGAAACACCATATATTTT. Supplemented by reference TRBV7-2 and TRBJ1-3, the full variable domain reads GAGVSQSPSNKVTEKGKDVELRCDPISGHTALYWYRQSLGQGLEFLIYFQGNSAPDKSGLPSDRFSAERTGGSVSTLTIQRTQQEDSAVYLCASSLRGRGNTIYFGEGSWLTVV.

This clonotype has just a few counts. V gene TRBV5-7 combines with J gene TRBJ1-6; the match to TRBD1 covers 7 bases. TRBV5-7 has ORF status, its function being uncertain. V lost 4 bases to trimming and J lost 5 bases; unmatched junction nucleotides: 15. The CDR3 extends over 18 amino acids. The CDR3, as DNA: TGTGCCAGCAGCCAAAAGTGGATCCGGGACAGAAATAATTCACCCCTCCACTTT. It yields the protein CASSQKWIRDRNNSPLHF.

There are many counts of this clonotype. V gene TRBV20-1 combines with J gene TRBJ1-2; 11 bases line up with TRBD1. The CDR3 runs to 13 residues. V was clipped by 6 bases and J by 6 bases; unmatched bases: 6. Germline V CDR1 and CDR2: DFQATT, SNEGSKA (reference sequence). The DNA for the CDR3 is TGCAGTGCGGGGGGACAGGGGGACGATGGCTACACCTTC. It yields the protein CSAGGQGDDGYTF.

This clonotype was counted at least ten times. The chain links TRBV2 to TRBJ2-5; TRBD2 matches 12 bases. This CDR3 has 15 residues. V trimming: 7 bases; J trimming: 2 bases; junction bases outside the gene matches: 5. CDR1 and CDR2 from the germline V gene are SNHLY and FYNNEI. CDR3 nucleotide sequence: TGTGCCAGCACCGGACTAGCGGGAAGGCAAGAGACCCAGTACTTC. This translates into CASTGLAGRQETQYF.

This clonotype has a count of ten or more. This chain joins TRBV7-2 and TRBJ2-4; the match to TRBD1 covers 10 bases. J gave up 0 bases and V 4 bases, and 6 bases lay outside the gene matches. The V gene's germline CDR1 is SGHTA and CDR2 FQGNSA. The CDR3 is made up of 17 amino acids. CDR3: CASSSTGGVEAKNIQYF. The CDR3 DNA follows: TGTGCCAGCAGCTCGACAGGGGGCGTGGAAGCCAAAAACATTCAGTACTTC.

In its sample, this clonotype was seen many times. This rearrangement joins TRBV3-1 to TRBJ1-2; D is uncertain. Looked up from germline, CDR1 is LGHDT and CDR2 is YNNKEL (reference sequence). Trimming took off 8 bases at V and 5 bases at J, with 15 bases between the two ends. This CDR3 has 13 amino acids. CDR3 nucleotides: TGTGCCAGCGAGGCCGACAACAGTTATGGCTACACCTTC. Translating gives CASEADNSYGYTF. Combining the CDR3 with reference TRBV3-1 and TRBJ1-2 gives the whole variable domain DTAVSQTPKYLVTQMGNDKSIKCEQNLGHDTMYWYKQDSKKFLKIMFSYNNKELIINETVPNRFSPKSPDKAHLNLHINSLELGDSAVYFCASEADNSYGYTFGSGTRLTVV.

The rearrangement links TRBV18 to TRBJ2-7, with D perhaps assigned TRBD1 or TRBD2 (5 bases each). CDR3 size: 15 residues. The germline V gene encodes CDR1 KGHSH and CDR2 LQKENI. V lost 4 bases and J 3 bases, leaving 16 bases between the germline ends. In DNA, the CDR3 is TGTGCCAGCTCACAACGGGACGGATCTTTCTACGAGCAGTACGTC. Translating it yields CASSQRDGSFYEQYV.

The CDR3 region is CSASSLGGQGRTSTDTQYF. The DNA of the CDR3 is TGCAGTGCTAGCTCCCTCGGTGGACAGGGAAGAACTAGCACAGATACGCAGTATTTT. The rearrangement joins TRBV20-1 to TRBJ2-3; the match to TRBD1 covers 8 bases. The CDR3 spans 19 residues. CDR1 is DFQATT and CDR2 is SNEGSKA in the germline V gene (reference sequence). Trimming removed 3 bases from V and 0 bases from J; junction bases left unmatched: 17.